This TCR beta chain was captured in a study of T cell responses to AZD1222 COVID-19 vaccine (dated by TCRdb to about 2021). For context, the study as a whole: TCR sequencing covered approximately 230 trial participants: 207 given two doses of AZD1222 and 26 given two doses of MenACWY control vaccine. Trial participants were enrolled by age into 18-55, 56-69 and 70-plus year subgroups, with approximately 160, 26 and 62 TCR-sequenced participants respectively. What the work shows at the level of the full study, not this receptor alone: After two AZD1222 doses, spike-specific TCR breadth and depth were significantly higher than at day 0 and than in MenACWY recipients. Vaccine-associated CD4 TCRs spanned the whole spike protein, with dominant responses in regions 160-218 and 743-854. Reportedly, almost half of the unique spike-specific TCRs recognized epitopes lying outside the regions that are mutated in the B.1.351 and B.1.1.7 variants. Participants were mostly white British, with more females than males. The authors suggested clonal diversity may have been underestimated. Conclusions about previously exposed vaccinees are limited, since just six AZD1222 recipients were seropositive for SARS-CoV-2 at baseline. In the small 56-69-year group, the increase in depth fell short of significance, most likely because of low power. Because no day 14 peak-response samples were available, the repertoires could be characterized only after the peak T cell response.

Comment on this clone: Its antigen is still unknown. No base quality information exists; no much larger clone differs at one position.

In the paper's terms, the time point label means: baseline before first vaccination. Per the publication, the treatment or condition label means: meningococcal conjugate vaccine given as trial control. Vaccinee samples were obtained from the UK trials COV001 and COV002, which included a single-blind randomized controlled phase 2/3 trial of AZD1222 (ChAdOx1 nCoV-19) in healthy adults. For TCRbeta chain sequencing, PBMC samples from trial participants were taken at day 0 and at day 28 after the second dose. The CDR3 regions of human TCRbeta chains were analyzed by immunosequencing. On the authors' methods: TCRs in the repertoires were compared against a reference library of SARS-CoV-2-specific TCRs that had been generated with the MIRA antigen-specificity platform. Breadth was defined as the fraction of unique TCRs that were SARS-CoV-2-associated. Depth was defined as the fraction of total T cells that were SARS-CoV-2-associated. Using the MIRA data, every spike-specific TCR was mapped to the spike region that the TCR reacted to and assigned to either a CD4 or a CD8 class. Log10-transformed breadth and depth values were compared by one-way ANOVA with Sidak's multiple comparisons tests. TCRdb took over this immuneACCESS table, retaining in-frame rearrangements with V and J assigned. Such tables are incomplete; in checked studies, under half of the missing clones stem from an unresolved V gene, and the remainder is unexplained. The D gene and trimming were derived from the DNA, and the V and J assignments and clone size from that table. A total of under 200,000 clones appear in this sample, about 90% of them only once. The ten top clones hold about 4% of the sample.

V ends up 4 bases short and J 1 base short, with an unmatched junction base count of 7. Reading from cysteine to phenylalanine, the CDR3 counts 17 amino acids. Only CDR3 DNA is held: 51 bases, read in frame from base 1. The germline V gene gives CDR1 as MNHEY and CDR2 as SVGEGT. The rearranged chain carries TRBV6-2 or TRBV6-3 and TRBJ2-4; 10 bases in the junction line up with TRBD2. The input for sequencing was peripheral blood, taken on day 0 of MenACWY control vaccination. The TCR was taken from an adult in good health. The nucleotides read TGTGCCAGCAGTTTGGCTAGCGGGAGCAGGGCCAAAAACATTCAGTACTTC. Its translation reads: CASSLASGSRAKNIQYF.